This T cell receptor (beta chain) was sequenced for a study of shared clonotypes between healthy human individuals. Germline CDR1 SGHTA, CDR2 FQGNSA. The CDR3 is made up of 14 amino acids. Germline trimming cut 5 bases from V and 2 bases from J; bases unmatched to any gene: 4. TCRdb keeps only in-frame clones here, not all; method: immunoSEQ multiplex PCR. The sample lists over a million clones, around 97% occurring once. Sequenced: naive CD4+ T cells sorted from blood. The sample's subset: CD45RA+ positively selected. The chain employs TRBV7-2 and TRBJ2-7; 9 positions match TRBD2. The clonotype was recovered from a man aged 30 to 45 in good health. In DNA, the CDR3 is TGTGCCAGCAGCAGACTAGCGGTCGCCTACGAGCAGTACTTC. Translating gives CASSRLAVAYEQYF.